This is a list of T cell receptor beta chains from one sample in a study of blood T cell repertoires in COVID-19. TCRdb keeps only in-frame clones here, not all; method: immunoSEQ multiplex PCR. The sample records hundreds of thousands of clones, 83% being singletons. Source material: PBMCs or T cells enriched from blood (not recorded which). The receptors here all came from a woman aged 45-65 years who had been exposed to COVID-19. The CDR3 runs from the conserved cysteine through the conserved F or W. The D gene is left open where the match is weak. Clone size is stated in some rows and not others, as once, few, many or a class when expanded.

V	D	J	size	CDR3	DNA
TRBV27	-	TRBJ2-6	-	CASTTAGANVLTF	TGTGCCAGCACTACAGCCGGGGCCAACGTCCTGACTTTC
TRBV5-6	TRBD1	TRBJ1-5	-	CASSFGTANQPQHF	TGTGCCAGCAGCTTTGGGACAGCGAATCAGCCCCAGCATTTT
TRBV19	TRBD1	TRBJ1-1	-	CASSRGNTGITEAFF	TGTGCCAGTAGCAGGGGGAATACAGGGATCACTGAAGCTTTCTTT
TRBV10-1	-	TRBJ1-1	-	CASSSQVSTEAFF	TGCGCCAGCAGTTCCCAGGTGAGCACTGAAGCTTTCTTT
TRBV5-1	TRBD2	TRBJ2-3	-	CASRSLAGGTDTQYF	TGCGCCAGCAGGTCACTAGCGGGGGGGACAGATACGCAGTATTTT
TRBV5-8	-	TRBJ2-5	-	CASSLERRGTGETQYF	TGTGCCAGCAGCTTGGAGCGGCGGGGCACGGGGGAGACCCAGTACTTC
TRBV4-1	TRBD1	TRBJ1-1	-	CASSPRMGQRDTEAFF	TGCGCCAGCAGCCCGAGGATGGGACAGCGAGACACTGAAGCTTTCTTT
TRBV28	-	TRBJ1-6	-	CASSLPTETSPLHF	TGTGCCAGCAGTTTACCGACAGAGACTTCACCCCTCCACTTT
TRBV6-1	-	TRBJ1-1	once	CASSENTFTRPEAFF	TGTGCCAGCAGTGAAAATACCTTCACACGCCCTGAAGCTTTCTTT
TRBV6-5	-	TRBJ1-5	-	CASSHTGPNQPQHF	TGTGCCAGCAGCCATACAGGGCCTAATCAGCCCCAGCATTTT
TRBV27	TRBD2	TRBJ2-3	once	CASSPTRGGGADTQYF	TGTGCCAGCAGTCCTACCAGGGGCGGGGGGGCAGATACGCAGTATTTT
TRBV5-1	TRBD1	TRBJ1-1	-	CASRDRERDTEAFF	TGCGCCAGCAGAGACAGGGAGCGGGACACTGAAGCTTTCTTT
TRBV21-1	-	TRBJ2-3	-	CASPPREGVPTDTQYF	TGTGCCAGCCCACCTAGGGAAGGGGTCCCCACAGATACGCAGTATTTT
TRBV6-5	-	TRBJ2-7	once	CASRESSSYEQYF	TGTGCCAGCAGGGAGTCCAGCTCCTACGAGCAGTACTTC
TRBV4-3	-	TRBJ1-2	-	CASSQNQWYGYTF	TGCGCCAGCAGCCAAAACCAGTGGTATGGCTACACCTTC
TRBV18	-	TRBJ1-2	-	CASSRSRDYGYTF	TGTGCCAGCTCACGATCGAGGGACTATGGCTACACCTTC
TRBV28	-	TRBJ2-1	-	CASLDPGREQFF	TGTGCCAGCCTTGACCCAGGGCGGGAGCAGTTCTTC
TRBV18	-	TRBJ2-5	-	CASSATGTETQYF	TGTGCCAGCTCCGCAACAGGGACCGAGACCCAGTACTTC
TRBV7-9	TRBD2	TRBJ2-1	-	CASSLLGGVAGVYEQFF	TGTGCCAGCAGCTTATTAGGAGGGGTAGCGGGGGTGTATGAGCAGTTCTTC
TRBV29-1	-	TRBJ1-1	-	CSGGLSFTEAFF	TGCAGCGGTGGTCTAAGTTTCACTGAAGCTTTCTTT
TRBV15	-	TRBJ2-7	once	CATSRVRAGEQYF	TGTGCCACCAGCAGAGTGCGAGCAGGGGAGCAGTACTTC
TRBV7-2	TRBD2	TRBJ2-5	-	CASSLGKTSGGIETQYF	TGTGCCAGCAGCTTAGGGAAGACTAGCGGGGGGATAGAGACCCAGTACTTC
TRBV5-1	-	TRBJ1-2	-	CASRAPYGYTF	TGCGCCAGCAGGGCACCTTATGGCTACACCTTC
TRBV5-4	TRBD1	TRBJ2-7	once	CASSLVPGQGADEQYF	TGTGCCAGCAGCTTGGTCCCCGGGCAGGGGGCAGACGAGCAGTACTTC
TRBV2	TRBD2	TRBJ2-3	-	CASSDLGGANTDTQYF	TGTGCCAGCAGTGATTTGGGAGGGGCCAACACAGATACGCAGTATTTT
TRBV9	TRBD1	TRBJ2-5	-	CASSPRDTLTGAQYF	TGTGCCAGCAGCCCCCGGGACACCCTCACAGGGGCCCAGTACTTC
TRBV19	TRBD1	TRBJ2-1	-	CASSIDAGGNNEQFF	TGTGCCAGTAGTATAGACGCAGGGGGTAACAATGAGCAGTTCTTC
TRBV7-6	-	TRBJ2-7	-	CASSLELGQGGYEQYF	TGTGCCAGCAGCTTAGAGTTAGGCCAGGGAGGCTACGAGCAGTACTTC
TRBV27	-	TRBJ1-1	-	CASTKAGVTEAFF	TGTGCCAGCACCAAGGCCGGGGTCACTGAAGCTTTCTTT
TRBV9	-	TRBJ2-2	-	CASRTGVNTGELFF	TGTGCCAGCAGGACAGGAGTAAACACCGGGGAGCTGTTTTTT
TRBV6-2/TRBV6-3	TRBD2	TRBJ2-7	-	CASSYGVAGASEQYF	TGTGCCAGCAGTTATGGAGTAGCGGGGGCCAGCGAGCAGTACTTC
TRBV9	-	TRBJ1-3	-	CASTSNSDTIYF	TGTGCCAGCACCTCAAATTCAGACACCATATATTTT